This entry concerns a single T cell receptor beta chain. Antigen: not known. The entry originates in a study of cytomegalovirus exposure and HLA in healthy donors. Study in general: An earlier analysis found around 100 million unique TCR beta sequences from roughly 170 million T cells. Study-level results: TCR beta chains associated with HLA were, in a later analysis, more clonally expanded than equally common others. HLA-A and HLA-B allele assignments for most subjects were reportedly predicted accurately using TCR beta sequences. Cytomegalovirus-associated TCR beta chains were listed, numbering 164.

The CDR3 has 14 amino acids. Germline V gene data show CDR1 as GTSNPN and CDR2 as SVGIG (reference sequence). V gave up 3 bases and J gave up 0 bases, with 11 bases separating them. A multiplex PCR was run with 60 Vbeta primers and 13 Jbeta primers. Only in-frame clones appear in the TCRdb table, and some are missing; sequencing was by immunoSEQ multiplex PCR. In the table there are around 180,000 clones, 75% to 90% of which are singletons. The sample taken for sequencing was PBMCs. The rearrangement links TRBV30 to TRBJ1-1; D possibly corresponds to TRBD1 (5 bases). The TCR comes from a boy aged 2 to 9 in good health and CMV-seronegative. Here the CDR3 reads CAWRTDTLNTEAFF. DNA of the CDR3: TGTGCCTGGAGGACAGACACCTTGAACACTGAAGCTTTCTTT.